This TCR beta chain was profiled in a study of regulatory T cells in long-lasting Graves disease (dated by TCRdb to the early 2020s). General notes on the study: Newly diagnosed Graves' disease patients had taken antithyroid drugs for less than 3 months. The study was conducted in China and was registered as a clinical trial. This study used TCR sequencing and RNA sequencing of peripheral blood to compare persistent Graves' disease patients against newly diagnosed Graves' disease patients. A total of roughly 33 samples underwent TCR sequencing: about 13 from persistent and about 20 from newly diagnosed Graves' disease patients.

Results the study describes overall, beyond this receptor: The authors acknowledged the small sample size as a limitation that may reduce accuracy. More public clonotypes were shared among persistent patients (2,741) than among newly diagnosed patients (over 900). Sequencing and analysis were limited to the TCR beta chain. Only peripheral blood was studied, because thyroid tissue, the primary lesion, was inaccessible. TRBV28, TRBJ1-2 and TRBJ2-5 were preferentially used in persistent disease, while TRBV20-1 and TRBJ2-1 were favored in newly diagnosed disease. Compared with newly diagnosed patients, persistent Graves' disease patients had lower TCR Shannon entropy and fewer highly expanded clones, which suggests clonal expansion.

The library was made by multiplex PCR. Sequencing used an Illumina HiSeq 4000. iRepertoire HTBI primers and Arm-PCR amplification of CDR3 regions were used to construct TCR beta libraries. PCR products were gel purified before sequencing. The source study handled its data this way. A total of 62 TRBV and some 15 TRBJ segments were identified across samples and were used for gene usage analysis of CDR3 amino acid clonotypes. COPE and FqMerger were used to merge the filtered high-quality paired reads into contigs. BLAST was used to align contigs to IMGT TRBV, TRBD and TRBJ reference genes, and CDR3 was defined according to IMGT. Highly expanded clones were defined as clonotypes with a frequency above 0.1%. Shannon entropy was used to measure repertoire diversity, and the Gini coefficient was used to measure V-J evenness. Public clonotypes were defined as clonotypes shared by more than one individual. TCRdb handled the public reads itself, with Q25 trimming in fastp and clone calling in MiXCR, and kept productive beta chains. For every CDR3 protein sequence, its rows merge into one entry that carries the most common genes and DNA. TCRdb's processing, not the authors', yielded these V and J calls. A total of some 500,000 distinct CDR3 sequences appear in this sample, more than 15% of them only once. The top ten clonotypes cover more than 20% of the sample.

This specimen's time point label, per the study, means: newly diagnosed GD, antithyroid drugs for less than 3 months. For both TCR sequencing and RNA sequencing, RNA was extracted from PBMCs in TRIzol. Graves' disease was diagnosed according to American Thyroid Association guidelines. Recruitment of patients was carried out at an endocrinology department in Xi'an, China. Each patient gave approximately 8.8 milliliters of peripheral blood, collected in an EDTA anticoagulant tube. Ficoll Paque Plus density gradient separation was used to isolate PBMCs, and no further T cell sorting was performed. An Agilent 2100 Bioanalyzer and agarose gel were used to check RNA quality, and a NanoDrop 2000 was used to measure RNA concentration. From the cysteine up to the phenylalanine, the CDR3 has a length of 12 residues. Solely the CDR3 DNA is kept, with 36 bases framed from the first base. Here V drops 8 bases and J drops 7 bases, and the junction holds 2 bases not matched to any gene. Taken from the germline V gene, the CDR1 and CDR2 loops are SNHLY and FYNNEI.

The table lists this clonotype with many counts. Its antigen is unknown. The input lacks base qualities; no much larger clone sits a single base away. The same sample was also studied in work on T cells in Graves' hyperthyroidism and ophthalmopathy. The second source states: Stable Graves' hyperthyroidism was defined as the absence of progression to ophthalmopathy over 18 months of follow-up. Hyperthyroidism patients were newly diagnosed, had a disease duration of under 2 months, and were aged 18 to 65 years. Patients with uncontrolled infections, other autoimmune diseases, pregnancy or lactation were excluded. Clinical symptoms, serum thyroxine and TRAb, thyroid ultrasound, and orbital computed tomography formed the basis for the diagnoses. The TCR CDR3 was subjected to a first round of RT-PCR using the HTBI primer set and the Qiagen OneStep RT-PCR kit. Most expanded thyroid clonotypes (frequency above 0.001) were also detected in blood, suggesting blood repertoires may reflect thyroid immune responses. In cross-validation, a model built on a 13 V-J signature told ophthalmopathy apart from stable hyperthyroidism with approximately 90% sensitivity and roughly 81% specificity, and in testing the same model reached 80%/75%. During validation, the model predicted progression to ophthalmopathy a median of approximately six months ahead of onset, with roughly 65% sensitivity and roughly 75% specificity. To identify distinguishing TCR V-J signatures, a discovery cohort of about a hundred patients was used, comprising under 45 with Graves' ophthalmopathy and some 60 with stable Graves' hyperthyroidism. Whether ophthalmopathy could be predicted prospectively was tested in an independent validation cohort made up of roughly 19 hyperthyroidism patients plus 17 patients who later progressed to ophthalmopathy. The roughly 91 discovery patients were randomly split 7:3 into training and test sets. In six Graves' hyperthyroidism patients, the study also compared T-cell repertoires from thyroid tissue with T-cell repertoires from blood. After blood sampling, hyperthyroidism patients were treated with methimazole at a starting dose of 30 mg daily, and ophthalmopathy patients were treated with high-dose intravenous methylprednisolone. Libraries were constructed in a second round of multiplex PCR, after which size selection and purification were carried out. Paired-end sequencing of the libraries was performed with 100 bp reads on an Illumina HiSeq2000. SOAPnuke was used to process the raw data, with reads discarded if the reads contained adapters or uncalled bases, had a mean Phred below 15, or lacked an exact constant-primer or identifier match. COPE v1.2.5 was used to merge high-quality paired reads, and clonotypes were defined as unique nucleotide sequences. Clonotypes were aligned to IMGT TRBV, TRBD and TRBJ reference segments using MiTCR v1.1. Only V-J combinations with frequency above 0.0001, covering roughly 99% of repertoires, were analysed. The TCS score was defined as F50 (clonal expansion) divided by E x V (chaos), with BLOSUM62-based TCRdist calculated between CDR3 peptides within each V-J. Welch's t-statistics and random forest reduced just over 500 V-J features to about 12, which were used in a naive Bayes classifier (R e1071). Sample size was not statistically predetermined, and blinding of investigators to group allocation was not performed. The paper reports TCR Vbeta CDR3 sequencing of approximately 140 peripheral blood samples: under 45 ophthalmopathy, under 85 hyperthyroidism and approximately 17 progressor patients.

The receptor was derived from a woman aged 35-60 years with Graves disease. Donor details come from another sample of the same person, matched by shared clones. The V and J segments used are TRBV2 and TRBJ2-2, with 9 middle bases fitting TRBD1. The sample in question was peripheral blood mononuclear cells (PBMCs), obtained at new diagnosis, from a patient treated with antithyroid drugs. The DNA sequence is as follows: TGTGCCAGCGGACAGGGGCTCGGGGAGCTGTTTTTT. Translated, this is CASGQGLGELFF.